The rows below give T cell receptor beta chains drawn from one sample of a study of T cell changes during pregnancy in multiple sclerosis. The repertoire was sequenced with immunoSEQ multiplex PCR; TCRdb's copy has only in-frame clones and lacks some. The sample has under 55,000 clones, 93% seen once. This sample comprised peripheral blood, obtained in the second trimester of pregnancy. All receptors come from a female donor with multiple sclerosis, enrolled in a pregnancy study. Both conserved end residues are part of each CDR3. The D gene is left open where the match is weak. Size values are once, few and many counts, or a class for expanded clones, and some rows have none.

CDR3aa: CASSPSVAGGVDTQYF
CDR3nt: TGTGCCAGCAGCCCAAGTGTTGCGGGAGGGGTAGATACGCAGTATTTT
j_gene: TRBJ2-3
d_gene: TRBD2
abundance: NA
v_gene: TRBV6-4

CDR3aa: CATVGNYGYTF
CDR3nt: TGTGCCACAGTCGGGAACTATGGCTACACCTTC
j_gene: TRBJ1-2
d_gene: NA
abundance: NA
v_gene: TRBV27

CDR3aa: CASSMPGSGSEQFF
CDR3nt: TGCGCCAGCAGCATGCCCGGTAGCGGGAGTGAGCAGTTCTTC
j_gene: TRBJ2-1
d_gene: TRBD2
abundance: NA
v_gene: TRBV5-1

CDR3aa: CASSPTGGRTANEQFF
CDR3nt: TGTGCCAGCAGCCCAACTGGCGGGAGGACCGCCAATGAGCAGTTCTTC
j_gene: TRBJ2-1
d_gene: TRBD2
abundance: NA
v_gene: TRBV14

CDR3aa: CASSRTVPTVTEAFF
CDR3nt: TGTGCCAGCAGCCGAACGGTTCCGACTGTTACTGAAGCTTTCTTT
j_gene: TRBJ1-1
d_gene: NA
abundance: NA
v_gene: TRBV7-2

CDR3aa: CASSRGQGNTEAFF
CDR3nt: TGTGCCAGCAGCCGGGGACAGGGGAACACTGAAGCTTTCTTT
j_gene: TRBJ1-1
d_gene: TRBD1
abundance: NA
v_gene: TRBV4-2

CDR3aa: CAISELTGGREPQYF
CDR3nt: TGTGCCATCAGTGAATTGACGGGGGGAAGGGAGCCGCAGTATTTT
j_gene: TRBJ2-3
d_gene: TRBD2
abundance: once
v_gene: TRBV10-3

CDR3aa: CASSQFLAGGGTDEQFF
CDR3nt: TGTGCCAGCAGCCAATTTCTAGCGGGAGGGGGGACAGATGAGCAGTTCTTC
j_gene: TRBJ2-1
d_gene: TRBD2
abundance: few
v_gene: TRBV4-2

CDR3aa: CASSFDRVKSYEQYF
CDR3nt: TGTGCCAGCAGCTTCGACAGGGTAAAATCCTACGAGCAGTACTTC
j_gene: TRBJ2-7
d_gene: TRBD1
abundance: NA
v_gene: TRBV7-2

CDR3aa: CASSVGTGSYNEQFF
CDR3nt: TGTGCCAGCAGCGTCGGGACAGGGTCCTACAATGAGCAGTTCTTC
j_gene: TRBJ2-1
d_gene: TRBD1
abundance: NA
v_gene: TRBV9

CDR3aa: CASSAGGTEAFF
CDR3nt: TGTGCCAGCAGCGCAGGGGGCACTGAAGCTTTCTTT
j_gene: TRBJ1-1
d_gene: TRBD1
abundance: NA
v_gene: TRBV5-4

CDR3aa: CASSQDSPRPGGEKLFF
CDR3nt: TGCGCCAGCAGCCAAGATAGCCCCCGGCCGGGGGGTGAAAAACTGTTTTTT
j_gene: TRBJ1-4
d_gene: NA
abundance: NA
v_gene: TRBV4-1

CDR3aa: CASSKAQGTGNTIYF
CDR3nt: TGTGCCAGCAGCAAGGCTCAGGGGACTGGAAACACCATATATTTT
j_gene: TRBJ1-3
d_gene: NA
abundance: NA
v_gene: TRBV5-5

CDR3aa: CASRFSGVTDTQYF
CDR3nt: TGCGCCAGCAGGTTTTCAGGGGTAACAGATACGCAGTATTTT
j_gene: TRBJ2-3
d_gene: NA
abundance: NA
v_gene: TRBV5-1

CDR3aa: CSAGDSTYEQYF
CDR3nt: TGCAGCGCCGGGGACAGCACCTACGAGCAGTACTTC
j_gene: TRBJ2-7
d_gene: TRBD1
abundance: NA
v_gene: TRBV29-1

CDR3aa: CASSPRLAGSDTQYF
CDR3nt: TGTGCCAGCAGCCCAAGACTAGCGGGATCAGATACGCAGTATTTT
j_gene: TRBJ2-3
d_gene: TRBD2
abundance: once
v_gene: TRBV5-6

CDR3aa: CASSPGLAGGDSHEQYF
CDR3nt: TGTGCCAGCAGCCCCGGACTAGCGGGAGGAGATAGCCACGAGCAGTACTTC
j_gene: TRBJ2-7
d_gene: TRBD2
abundance: NA
v_gene: TRBV7-2

CDR3aa: CASSRDRGDNQPQHF
CDR3nt: TGTGCCAGCAGCCGGGACAGGGGGGATAATCAGCCCCAGCATTTT
j_gene: TRBJ1-5
d_gene: TRBD1
abundance: NA
v_gene: TRBV27

CDR3aa: CASSLKVSANEQFF
CDR3nt: TGTGCCAGCAGCTTAAAGGTTAGCGCAAATGAGCAGTTCTTC
j_gene: TRBJ2-1
d_gene: NA
abundance: once
v_gene: TRBV7-3

CDR3aa: CASSYSSTGELYEQYF
CDR3nt: TGTGCCAGCAGTTACTCTTCTACAGGGGAGCTCTACGAGCAGTACTTC
j_gene: TRBJ2-7
d_gene: TRBD1
abundance: NA
v_gene: TRBV6-6

CDR3aa: CASSGGTGNEKLFF
CDR3nt: TGTGCCAGCAGCGGCGGGACAGGGAATGAAAAACTGTTTTTT
j_gene: TRBJ1-4
d_gene: TRBD1
abundance: NA
v_gene: TRBV5-4

CDR3aa: CASSMSIGQGFYEQYF
CDR3nt: TGTGCCAGTAGTATGAGTATCGGACAGGGGTTCTACGAGCAGTACTTC
j_gene: TRBJ2-7
d_gene: TRBD1
abundance: NA
v_gene: TRBV19

CDR3aa: CASSGPDRVGQPQHF
CDR3nt: TGTGCCAGCAGTGGCCCGGACAGGGTAGGCCAGCCCCAGCATTTT
j_gene: TRBJ1-5
d_gene: TRBD1
abundance: NA
v_gene: TRBV28

CDR3aa: CASSDQDNLNNEQFF
CDR3nt: TGTGCCAGCAGTGATCAGGACAACCTCAACAATGAGCAGTTCTTC
j_gene: TRBJ2-1
d_gene: NA
abundance: NA
v_gene: TRBV28

CDR3aa: CASSVNIGGGQETQYF
CDR3nt: TGTGCCAGCAGCGTAAATATTGGGGGGGGCCAAGAGACCCAGTACTTC
j_gene: TRBJ2-5
d_gene: TRBD2
abundance: NA
v_gene: TRBV9

CDR3aa: CASSDPQGDYGYTF
CDR3nt: TGTGCCAGCAGCGACCCACAGGGTGACTATGGCTACACCTTC
j_gene: TRBJ1-2
d_gene: NA
abundance: NA
v_gene: TRBV21-1

CDR3aa: CASSLGTTNTDTQYF
CDR3nt: TGTGCCAGCAGCTTAGGCACGACTAATACAGATACGCAGTATTTT
j_gene: TRBJ2-3
d_gene: NA
abundance: NA
v_gene: TRBV13

CDR3aa: CASRSDRGRRDTQYF
CDR3nt: TGTGCCAGCAGATCCGACAGGGGGCGGAGAGATACGCAGTATTTT
j_gene: TRBJ2-3
d_gene: TRBD1
abundance: NA
v_gene: TRBV7-2

CDR3aa: CASSVGEEETQYF
CDR3nt: TGTGCCAGCAGCGTAGGAGAAGAAGAGACCCAGTACTTC
j_gene: TRBJ2-5
d_gene: NA
abundance: NA
v_gene: TRBV9

CDR3aa: CASTVGSTGGNQPQHF
CDR3nt: TGTGCCAGCACGGTAGGGTCGACAGGGGGCAATCAGCCCCAGCATTTT
j_gene: TRBJ1-5
d_gene: TRBD1
abundance: NA
v_gene: TRBV5-5

CDR3aa: CSVLAGATDTQYF
CDR3nt: TGCAGCGTTTTAGCGGGAGCGACAGATACGCAGTATTTT
j_gene: TRBJ2-3
d_gene: TRBD2
abundance: NA
v_gene: TRBV29-1

CDR3aa: CASSPPQPRLAGVGNEQFF
CDR3nt: TGTGCCAGCTCACCTCCCCAACCTAGACTAGCGGGAGTGGGGAATGAGCAGTTCTTC
j_gene: TRBJ2-1
d_gene: TRBD2
abundance: NA
v_gene: TRBV18

CDR3aa: CASRLGQGLNEKLFF
CDR3nt: TGTGCCAGCAGACTGGGCCAGGGCCTCAATGAAAAACTGTTTTTT
j_gene: TRBJ1-4
d_gene: NA
abundance: once
v_gene: TRBV4-2

CDR3aa: CASSVRSYEQYF
CDR3nt: TGTGCCTCCTCGGTCCGTTCCTACGAGCAGTACTTC
j_gene: TRBJ2-7
d_gene: NA
abundance: NA
v_gene: TRBV11-3

CDR3aa: CASSQAQSRNTEAFF
CDR3nt: TGTGCCAGCAGCCAAGCACAGTCGAGGAACACTGAAGCTTTCTTT
j_gene: TRBJ1-1
d_gene: NA
abundance: NA
v_gene: TRBV4-2

CDR3aa: CASSPNRGNQPQHF
CDR3nt: TGTGCCAGCAGTCCCAACAGGGGCAATCAGCCCCAGCATTTT
j_gene: TRBJ1-5
d_gene: NA
abundance: NA
v_gene: TRBV27

CDR3aa: CASSVPGTSGPSYF
CDR3nt: TGTGCCAGCAGTGTCCCCGGGACTAGCGGGCCGTCGTACTTC
j_gene: TRBJ2-7
d_gene: TRBD2
abundance: once
v_gene: TRBV6-1

CDR3aa: CASSAGTSGTYSYEQYF
CDR3nt: TGTGCCAGCTCAGCTGGGACTAGCGGGACTTACTCCTACGAGCAGTACTTC
j_gene: TRBJ2-7
d_gene: TRBD2
abundance: NA
v_gene: TRBV18

CDR3aa: CASSLEHEGNRVFSSYNEQFF
CDR3nt: TGCGCCAGCAGCTTGGAACATGAGGGCAATCGTGTTTTCAGCTCCTACAATGAGCAGTTCTTC
j_gene: TRBJ2-1
d_gene: NA
abundance: NA
v_gene: TRBV5-1

CDR3aa: CASSKRQGANEQFF
CDR3nt: TGTGCCAGCAGCAAGCGACAGGGAGCCAATGAGCAGTTCTTC
j_gene: TRBJ2-1
d_gene: TRBD1
abundance: NA
v_gene: TRBV5-6

CDR3aa: CASTKLPGLAGNKGSYNEQFF
CDR3nt: TGTGCCAGCACCAAACTTCCCGGACTAGCGGGAAATAAGGGATCCTACAATGAGCAGTTCTTC
j_gene: TRBJ2-1
d_gene: TRBD2
abundance: NA
v_gene: TRBV28

CDR3aa: CASTDGTGIHYEQYF
CDR3nt: TGTGCCAGCACCGACGGGACAGGTATTCACTACGAGCAGTACTTC
j_gene: TRBJ2-7
d_gene: TRBD1
abundance: NA
v_gene: TRBV28

CDR3aa: CASSLKSLGYEQYF
CDR3nt: TGTGCCAGCAGTTTAAAGAGTCTTGGCTACGAGCAGTACTTC
j_gene: TRBJ2-7
d_gene: NA
abundance: NA
v_gene: TRBV27

CDR3aa: CASSLTGTGGETQYF
CDR3nt: TGTGCCAGCAGTTTAACCGGGACAGGTGGGGAGACCCAGTACTTC
j_gene: TRBJ2-5
d_gene: TRBD1
abundance: NA
v_gene: TRBV28

CDR3aa: CASGLAGGNTEAFF
CDR3nt: TGTGCTAGTGGTTTGGCAGGGGGAAATACTGAAGCTTTCTTT
j_gene: TRBJ1-1
d_gene: TRBD1
abundance: NA
v_gene: TRBV12-5

CDR3aa: CASSPREGYEQYF
CDR3nt: TGTGCCAGCAGTCCCCGGGAGGGCTACGAGCAGTACTTC
j_gene: TRBJ2-7
d_gene: TRBD2
abundance: NA
v_gene: TRBV27

CDR3aa: CASSQDRAGSNQPQHF
CDR3nt: TGCGCCAGCAGCCAAGATCGAGCGGGGAGCAATCAGCCCCAGCATTTT
j_gene: TRBJ1-5
d_gene: NA
abundance: NA
v_gene: TRBV4-3

CDR3aa: CASGLDRGKNIQYF
CDR3nt: TGTGCCAGCGGACTTGACAGGGGGAAAAACATTCAGTACTTC
j_gene: TRBJ2-4
d_gene: TRBD1
abundance: few
v_gene: TRBV27

CDR3aa: CASSFGGSSYNEQFF
CDR3nt: TGTGCCAGCAGCTTCGGGGGGAGCTCCTACAATGAGCAGTTCTTC
j_gene: TRBJ2-1
d_gene: TRBD2
abundance: NA
v_gene: TRBV9

CDR3aa: CASSYGTGPPYEQYF
CDR3nt: TGTGCCAGCAGCTACGGGACAGGCCCTCCCTACGAGCAGTACTTC
j_gene: TRBJ2-7
d_gene: TRBD1
abundance: NA
v_gene: TRBV5-6

CDR3aa: CASSRTALPQTEAFF
CDR3nt: TGTGCCAGCTCTCGGACAGCCCTTCCCCAAACTGAAGCTTTCTTT
j_gene: TRBJ1-1
d_gene: NA
abundance: NA
v_gene: TRBV18

CDR3aa: CASSLLAGGQETQYF
CDR3nt: TGTGCCAGCAGCCTTTTAGCGGGAGGACAAGAGACCCAGTACTTC
j_gene: TRBJ2-5
d_gene: TRBD2
abundance: once
v_gene: TRBV14

CDR3aa: CASYWGGGYTF
CDR3nt: TGTGCCAGTTATTGGGGAGGGGGCTACACCTTC
j_gene: TRBJ1-2
d_gene: NA
abundance: NA
v_gene: TRBV19

CDR3aa: CATRPGLDSYEQYF
CDR3nt: TGTGCCACCAGACCGGGACTAGACTCCTACGAGCAGTACTTC
j_gene: TRBJ2-7
d_gene: TRBD2
abundance: NA
v_gene: TRBV15